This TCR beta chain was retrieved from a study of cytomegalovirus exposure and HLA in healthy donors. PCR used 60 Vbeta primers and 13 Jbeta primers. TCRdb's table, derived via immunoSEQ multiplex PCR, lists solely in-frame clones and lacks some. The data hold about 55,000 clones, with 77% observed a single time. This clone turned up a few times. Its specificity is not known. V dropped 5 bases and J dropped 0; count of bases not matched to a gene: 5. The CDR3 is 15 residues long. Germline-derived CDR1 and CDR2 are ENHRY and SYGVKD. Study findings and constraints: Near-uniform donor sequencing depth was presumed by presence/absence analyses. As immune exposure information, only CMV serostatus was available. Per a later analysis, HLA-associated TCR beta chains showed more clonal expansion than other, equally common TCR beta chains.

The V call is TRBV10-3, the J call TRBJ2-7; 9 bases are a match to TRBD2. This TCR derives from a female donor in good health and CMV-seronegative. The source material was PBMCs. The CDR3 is CAISLAGASSYEQYF. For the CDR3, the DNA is TGTGCCATCAGTTTAGCGGGGGCCAGCTCCTACGAGCAGTACTTC.